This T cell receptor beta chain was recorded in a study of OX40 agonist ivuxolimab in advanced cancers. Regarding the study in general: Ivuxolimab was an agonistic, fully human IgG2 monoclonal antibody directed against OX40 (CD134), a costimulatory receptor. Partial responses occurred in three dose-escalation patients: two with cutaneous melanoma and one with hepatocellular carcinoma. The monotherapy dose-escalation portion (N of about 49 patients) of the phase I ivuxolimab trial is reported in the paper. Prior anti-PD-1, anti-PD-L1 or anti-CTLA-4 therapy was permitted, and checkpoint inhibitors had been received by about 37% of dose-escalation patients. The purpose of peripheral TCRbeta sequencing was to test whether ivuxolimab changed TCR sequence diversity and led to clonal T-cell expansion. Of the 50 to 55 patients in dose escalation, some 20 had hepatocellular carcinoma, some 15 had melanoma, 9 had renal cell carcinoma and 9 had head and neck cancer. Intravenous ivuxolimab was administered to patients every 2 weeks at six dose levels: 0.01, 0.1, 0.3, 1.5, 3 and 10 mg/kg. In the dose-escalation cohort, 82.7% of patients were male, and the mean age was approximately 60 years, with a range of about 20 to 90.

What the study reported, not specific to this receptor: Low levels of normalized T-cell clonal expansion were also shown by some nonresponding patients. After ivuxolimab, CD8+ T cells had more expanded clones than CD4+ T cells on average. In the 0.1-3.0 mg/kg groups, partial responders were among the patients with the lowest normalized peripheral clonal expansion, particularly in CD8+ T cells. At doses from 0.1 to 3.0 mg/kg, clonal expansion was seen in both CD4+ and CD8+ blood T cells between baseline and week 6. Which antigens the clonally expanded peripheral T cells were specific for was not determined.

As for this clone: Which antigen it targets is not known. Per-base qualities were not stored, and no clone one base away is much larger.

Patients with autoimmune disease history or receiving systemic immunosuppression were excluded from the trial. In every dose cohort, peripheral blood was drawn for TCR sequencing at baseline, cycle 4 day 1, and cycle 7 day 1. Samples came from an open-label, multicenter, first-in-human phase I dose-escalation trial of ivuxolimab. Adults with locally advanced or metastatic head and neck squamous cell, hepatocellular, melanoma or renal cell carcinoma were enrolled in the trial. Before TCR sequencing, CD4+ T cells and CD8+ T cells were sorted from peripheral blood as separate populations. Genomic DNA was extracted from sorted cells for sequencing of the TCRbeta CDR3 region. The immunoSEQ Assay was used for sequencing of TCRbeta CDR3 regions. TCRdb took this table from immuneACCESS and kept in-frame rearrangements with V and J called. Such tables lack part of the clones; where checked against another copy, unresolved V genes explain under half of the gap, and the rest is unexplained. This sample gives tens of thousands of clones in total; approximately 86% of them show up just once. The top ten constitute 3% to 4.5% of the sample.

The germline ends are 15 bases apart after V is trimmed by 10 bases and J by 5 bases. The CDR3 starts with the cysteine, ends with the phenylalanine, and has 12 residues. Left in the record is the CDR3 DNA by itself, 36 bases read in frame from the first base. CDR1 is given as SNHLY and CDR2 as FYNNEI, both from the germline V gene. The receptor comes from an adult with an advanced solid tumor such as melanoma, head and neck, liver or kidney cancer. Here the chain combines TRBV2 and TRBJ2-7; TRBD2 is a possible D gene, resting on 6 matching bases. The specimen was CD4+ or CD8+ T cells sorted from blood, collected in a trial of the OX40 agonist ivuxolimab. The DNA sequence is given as TGTGCCACAGGAAGGGAGGTCGACGAGCAGTACTTC. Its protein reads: CATGREVDEQYF.